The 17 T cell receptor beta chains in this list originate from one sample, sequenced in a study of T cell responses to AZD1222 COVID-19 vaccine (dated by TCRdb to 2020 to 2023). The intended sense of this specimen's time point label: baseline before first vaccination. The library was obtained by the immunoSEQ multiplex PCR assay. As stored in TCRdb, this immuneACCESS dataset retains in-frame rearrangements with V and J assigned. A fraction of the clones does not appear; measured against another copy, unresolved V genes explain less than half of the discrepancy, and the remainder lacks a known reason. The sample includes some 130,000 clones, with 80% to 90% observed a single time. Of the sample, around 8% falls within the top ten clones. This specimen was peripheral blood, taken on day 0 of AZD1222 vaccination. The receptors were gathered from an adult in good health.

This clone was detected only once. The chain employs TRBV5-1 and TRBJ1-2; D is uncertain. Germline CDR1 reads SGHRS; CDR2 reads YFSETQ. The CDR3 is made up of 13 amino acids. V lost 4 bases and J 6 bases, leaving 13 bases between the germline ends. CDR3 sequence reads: CASSLGEGDGYTF. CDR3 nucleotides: TGCGCCAGCAGCCTCGGGGAGGGCGATGGCTACACCTTC.

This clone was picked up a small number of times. The CDR3 region is CALGGSGNTIYF. The CDR3 DNA sequence: TGTGCCCTGGGAGGCTCTGGAAACACCATATATTTT. This chain uses TRBV7-9 with TRBJ1-3; no definite D call. CDR3 length: 12 residues. V was trimmed by 11 bases and J by 0 bases, leaving 8 bases between them. Germline loops: CDR1 SEHNR, CDR2 FQNEAQ (reference sequence). The whole variable domain, filled in from reference TRBV7-9 and TRBJ1-3, reads DTGVSQNPRHKITKRGQNVTFRCDPISEHNRLYWYRQTLGQGPEFLTYFQNEAQLEKSRLLSDRFSAERPKGSFSTLEIQRTEQGDSAMYLCALGGSGNTIYFGEGSWLTVV.

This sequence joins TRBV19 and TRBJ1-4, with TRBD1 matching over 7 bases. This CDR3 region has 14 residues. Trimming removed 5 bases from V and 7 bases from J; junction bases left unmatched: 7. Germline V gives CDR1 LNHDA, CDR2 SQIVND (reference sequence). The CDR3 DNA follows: TGTGCCAGTAGTCGAGGGGGCGGAGGTGAAAAACTGTTTTTT. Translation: CASSRGGGGEKLFF.

CDR3 sequence reads: CASSLEPSGEETQYF. The CDR3 coding sequence is TGTGCCAGCAGCTTGGAGCCTAGCGGGGAAGAGACCCAGTACTTC. The chain is built from TRBV5-4 and TRBJ2-5; TRBD2 agrees at 9 bases. The germline CDR1 and CDR2 sequences are SGHNT and YYREEE (reference sequence). CDR3 length equals 15 residues. Unmatched junction bases numbered 3, after V lost 0 bases and J lost 3 bases. The complete variable domain, with remaining parts taken from reference TRBV5-4 and TRBJ2-5, reads ETGVTQSPTHLIKTRGQQVTLRCSSQSGHNTVSWYQQALGQGPQFIFQYYREEENGRGNFPPRFSGLQFPNYSSELNVNALELDDSALYLCASSLEPSGEETQYFGPGTRLLVL.

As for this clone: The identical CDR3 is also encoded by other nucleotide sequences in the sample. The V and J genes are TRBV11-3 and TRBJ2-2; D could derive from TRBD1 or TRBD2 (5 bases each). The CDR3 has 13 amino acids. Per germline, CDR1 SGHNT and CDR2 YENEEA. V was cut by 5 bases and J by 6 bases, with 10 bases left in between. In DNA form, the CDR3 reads TGTGCCAGCAGCCTCGAGGGGCCCGGGGAGCTGTTTTTT. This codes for CASSLEGPGELFF.

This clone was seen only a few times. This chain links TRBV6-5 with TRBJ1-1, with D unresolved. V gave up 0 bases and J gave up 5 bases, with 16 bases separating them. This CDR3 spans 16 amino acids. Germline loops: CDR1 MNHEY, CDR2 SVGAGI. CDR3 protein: CASSYSSEWLGTEAFF. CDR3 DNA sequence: TGTGCCAGCAGTTACTCGAGTGAGTGGTTAGGGACTGAAGCTTTCTTT.

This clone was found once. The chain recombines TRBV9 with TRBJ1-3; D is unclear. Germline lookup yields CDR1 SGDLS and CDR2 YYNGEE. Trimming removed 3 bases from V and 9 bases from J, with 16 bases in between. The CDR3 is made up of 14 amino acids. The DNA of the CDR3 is TGTGCCAGCAGCGCACTCGACGGTGTGGGCACCATATATTTT. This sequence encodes CASSALDGVGTIYF.

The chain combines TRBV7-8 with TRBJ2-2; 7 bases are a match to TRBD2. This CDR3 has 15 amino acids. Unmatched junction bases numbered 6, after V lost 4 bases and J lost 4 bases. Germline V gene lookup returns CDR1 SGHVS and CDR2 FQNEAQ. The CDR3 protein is CASSWGLAATGELFF. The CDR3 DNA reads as TGTGCCAGCAGCTGGGGTCTAGCGGCCACCGGGGAGCTGTTTTTT.

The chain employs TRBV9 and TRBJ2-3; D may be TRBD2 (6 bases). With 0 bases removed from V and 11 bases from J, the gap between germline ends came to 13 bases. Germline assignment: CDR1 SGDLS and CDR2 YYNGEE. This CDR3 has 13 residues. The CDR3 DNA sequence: TGTGCCAGCAGCGTAGAGGAGGGGCGGAAGCAGTATTTT. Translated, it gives CASSVEEGRKQYF.

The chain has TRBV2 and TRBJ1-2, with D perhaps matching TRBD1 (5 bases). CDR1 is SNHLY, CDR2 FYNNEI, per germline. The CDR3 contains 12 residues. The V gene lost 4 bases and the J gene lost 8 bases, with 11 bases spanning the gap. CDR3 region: CASSVRGGGYTF. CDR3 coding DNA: TGTGCCAGCAGTGTAAGGGGCGGAGGCTACACCTTC.

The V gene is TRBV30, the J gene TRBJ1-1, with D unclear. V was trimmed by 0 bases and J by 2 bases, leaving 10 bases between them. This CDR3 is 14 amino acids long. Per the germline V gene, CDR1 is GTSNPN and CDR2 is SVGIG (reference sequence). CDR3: CAWSVSNSNTEAFF. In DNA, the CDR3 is TGTGCCTGGAGTGTATCCAATTCCAACACTGAAGCTTTCTTT.

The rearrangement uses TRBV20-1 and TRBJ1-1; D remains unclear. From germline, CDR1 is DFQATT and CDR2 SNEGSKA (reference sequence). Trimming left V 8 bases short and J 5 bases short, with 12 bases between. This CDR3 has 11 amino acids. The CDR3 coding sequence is TGCAGTTTAACCGAGCGAACTGAAGCTTTCTTT. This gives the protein CSLTERTEAFF.

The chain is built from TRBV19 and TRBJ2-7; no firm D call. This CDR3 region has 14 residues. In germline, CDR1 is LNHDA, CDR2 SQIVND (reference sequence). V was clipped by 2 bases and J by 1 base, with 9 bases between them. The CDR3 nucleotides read TGTGCCAGTAGTATAATGGCCGGATCCTACGAGCAGTACTTC. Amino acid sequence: CASSIMAGSYEQYF.

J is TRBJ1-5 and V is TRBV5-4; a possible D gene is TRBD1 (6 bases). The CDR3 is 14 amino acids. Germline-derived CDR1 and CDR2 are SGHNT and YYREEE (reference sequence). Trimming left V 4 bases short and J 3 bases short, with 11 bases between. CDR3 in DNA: TGTGCCAGCAGCCGGCAGGGGCCCAATCAGCCCCAGCATTTT. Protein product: CASSRQGPNQPQHF.

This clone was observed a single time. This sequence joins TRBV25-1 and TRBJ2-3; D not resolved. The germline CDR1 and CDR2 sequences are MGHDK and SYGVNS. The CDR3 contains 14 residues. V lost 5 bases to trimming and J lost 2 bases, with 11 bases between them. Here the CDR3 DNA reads TGTGCCAGCAGTCATCCCACCCACACAGATACGCAGTATTTT. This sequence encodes CASSHPTHTDTQYF.

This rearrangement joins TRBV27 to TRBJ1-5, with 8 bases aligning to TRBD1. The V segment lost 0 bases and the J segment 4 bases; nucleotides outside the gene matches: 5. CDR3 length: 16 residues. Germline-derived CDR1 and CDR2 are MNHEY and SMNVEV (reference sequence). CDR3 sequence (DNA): TGTGCCAGCAGTTTATCGGGGACAGGTTCGAATCAGCCCCAGCATTTT. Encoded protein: CASSLSGTGSNQPQHF.

CDR3: CATQRIGELFF. The CDR3 bases are TGTGCCACCCAGAGAATCGGGGAGCTGTTTTTT. This chain connects TRBV6-6 to TRBJ2-2; D not certain. The CDR3 extends over 11 amino acids. The V and J ends lost 10 bases and 7 bases respectively, with 10 bases between them. Germline-derived CDR1 and CDR2 are MNHNY and SVGAGI (reference sequence).